A selection of T cell receptor beta chains follows, all from one sample in a study of control samples from healthy donors and cancer patients. Method: immunoSEQ multiplex PCR; TCRdb's copy keeps in-frame clones and lacks some. The sample includes 190,000 or so clones, 85% to 95% of them seen just once. The sequenced material came from blood. The source of these receptors is a young man in good health. Both conserved end residues are part of each CDR3. A row's size may be missing; if present it is once, few, many or a size class.

clone_size j_call v_call cdr3_aa
. TRBJ2-6 TRBV19 CASSTGGASGANVLTF
. TRBJ1-2 TRBV18 CASSPTTGANYGYTF
. TRBJ2-1 TRBV18 CASSPRESEQFF
. TRBJ2-1 TRBV7-6 CASSFSLGLTYNEQFF
. TRBJ1-5 TRBV28 CASSPPGNNQPQHF
. TRBJ2-5 TRBV12-5 CASGKGAPETQYF
. TRBJ1-2 TRBV7-2 CASSVDSFLNYGYTF
once TRBJ1-2 TRBV3-1/TRBV3-2 CASSLGTGYYGYTF
. TRBJ2-2 TRBV19 CASSGGRENTGELFF
. TRBJ2-1 TRBV27 CASSFGTPQEYEQFF
. TRBJ1-6 TRBV7-2 CASSFSGTGNSPLHF
. TRBJ2-7 TRBV9 CASSVGGESYEQYF
once TRBJ1-4 TRBV7-9 CASSLGGPFKASEKLFF
. TRBJ2-7 TRBV5-6 CASSTWTSANPNEQYF
. TRBJ1-1 TRBV28 CASSETGKLKNTEAFF
. TRBJ2-7 TRBV19 CASSIGMTGEQYF
. TRBJ2-2 TRBV27 CASSLSMGGGLYGELFF
once TRBJ1-2 TRBV27 CASSLSAWNRGIYGYTF
. TRBJ1-1 TRBV29-1 CSAGGQGSAFF
. TRBJ1-5 TRBV18 CASSHRQGEGDQPQHF
. TRBJ1-6 TRBV9 CASSVGLHPGGSWADSPLHF
. TRBJ2-7 TRBV5-1 CASSLGLGTGAKLEQYF